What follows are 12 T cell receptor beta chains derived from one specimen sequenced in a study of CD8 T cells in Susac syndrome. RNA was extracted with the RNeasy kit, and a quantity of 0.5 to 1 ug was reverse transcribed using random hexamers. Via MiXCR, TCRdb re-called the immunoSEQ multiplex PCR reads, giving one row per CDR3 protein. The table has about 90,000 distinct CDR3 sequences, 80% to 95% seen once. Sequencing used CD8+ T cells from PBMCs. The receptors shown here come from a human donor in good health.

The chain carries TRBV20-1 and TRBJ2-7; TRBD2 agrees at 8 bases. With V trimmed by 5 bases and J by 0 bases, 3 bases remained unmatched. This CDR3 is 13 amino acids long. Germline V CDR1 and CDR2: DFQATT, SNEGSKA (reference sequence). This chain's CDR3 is CSAREGYSYEQYF. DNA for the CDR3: TGCAGTGCTCGGGAGGGATACTCCTACGAGCAGTACTTC.

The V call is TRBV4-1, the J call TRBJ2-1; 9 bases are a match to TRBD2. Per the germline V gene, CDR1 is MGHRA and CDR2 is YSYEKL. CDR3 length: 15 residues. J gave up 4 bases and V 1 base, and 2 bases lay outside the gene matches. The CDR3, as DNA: TGCGCCAGCAGCCAAGGGCGGGGGGGTTACAATGAGCAGTTCTTC. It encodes CASSQGRGGYNEQFF.

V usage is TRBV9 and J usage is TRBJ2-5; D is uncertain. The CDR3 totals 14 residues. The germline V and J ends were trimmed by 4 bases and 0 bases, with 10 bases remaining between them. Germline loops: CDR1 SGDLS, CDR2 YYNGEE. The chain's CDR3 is CASSSESYQETQYF. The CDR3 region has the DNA TGTGCCAGCAGCTCCGAGTCATACCAAGAGACCCAGTACTTC.

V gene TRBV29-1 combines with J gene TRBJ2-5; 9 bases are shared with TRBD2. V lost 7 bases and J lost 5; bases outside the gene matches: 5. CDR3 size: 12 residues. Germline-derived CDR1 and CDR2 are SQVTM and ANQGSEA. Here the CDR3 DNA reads TGCAGCGCAGAGACTAGCGGTGAGACCCAGTACTTC. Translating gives CSAETSGETQYF.

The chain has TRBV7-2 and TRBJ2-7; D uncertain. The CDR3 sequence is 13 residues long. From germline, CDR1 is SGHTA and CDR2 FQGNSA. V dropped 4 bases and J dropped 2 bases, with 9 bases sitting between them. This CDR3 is CASSSDPTYEQYF. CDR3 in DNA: TGTGCCAGCAGCTCGGACCCGACCTACGAGCAGTACTTC.

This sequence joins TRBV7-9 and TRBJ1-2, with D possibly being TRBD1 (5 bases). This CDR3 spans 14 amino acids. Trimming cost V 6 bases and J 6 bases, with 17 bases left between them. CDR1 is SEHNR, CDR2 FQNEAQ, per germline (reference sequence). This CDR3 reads CASRGDPGTDGYTF. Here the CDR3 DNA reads TGTGCCAGCAGGGGAGACCCCGGGACGGATGGCTACACCTTC.

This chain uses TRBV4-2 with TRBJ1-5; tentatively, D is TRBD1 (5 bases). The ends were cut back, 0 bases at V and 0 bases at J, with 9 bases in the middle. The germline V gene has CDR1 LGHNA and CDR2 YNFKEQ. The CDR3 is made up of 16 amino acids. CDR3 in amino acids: CASSQEGGISNQPQHF. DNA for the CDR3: TGTGCCAGCAGCCAAGAGGGGGGTATTAGCAATCAGCCCCAGCATTTT.

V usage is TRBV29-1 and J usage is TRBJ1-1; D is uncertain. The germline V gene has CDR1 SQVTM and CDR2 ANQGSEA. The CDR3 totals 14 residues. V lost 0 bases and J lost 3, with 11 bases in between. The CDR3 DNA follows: TGCAGCGTTGAAGATTCTTGGGCGGACACTGAAGCTTTCTTT. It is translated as CSVEDSWADTEAFF. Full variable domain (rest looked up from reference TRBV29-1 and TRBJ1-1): SAVISQKPSRDICQRGTSLTIQCQVDSQVTMMFWYRQQPGQSLTLIATANQGSEATYESGFVIDKFPISRPNLTFSTLTVSNMSPEDSSIYLCSVEDSWADTEAFFGQGTRLTVV.

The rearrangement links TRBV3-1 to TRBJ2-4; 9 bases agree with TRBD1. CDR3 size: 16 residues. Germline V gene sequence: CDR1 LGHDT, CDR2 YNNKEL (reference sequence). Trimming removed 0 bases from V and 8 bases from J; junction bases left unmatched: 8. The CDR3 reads CASSQDLGTGYDIQYF. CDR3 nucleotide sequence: TGTGCCAGCAGCCAAGATCTGGGGACAGGGTATGACATTCAGTACTTC.

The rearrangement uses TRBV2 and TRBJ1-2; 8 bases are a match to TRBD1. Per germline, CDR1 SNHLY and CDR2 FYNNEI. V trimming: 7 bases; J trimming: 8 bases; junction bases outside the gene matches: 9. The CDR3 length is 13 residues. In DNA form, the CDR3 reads TGTGCCAGCAATGCAGGGGGCGCGTCCGGCTACACCTTC. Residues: CASNAGGASGYTF. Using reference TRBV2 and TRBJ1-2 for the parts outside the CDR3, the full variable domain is EPEVTQTPSHQVTQMGQEVILRCVPISNHLYFYWYRQILGQKVEFLVSFYNNEISEKSEIFDDQFSVERPDGSNFTLKIRSTKLEDSAMYFCASNAGGASGYTFGSGTRLTVV.

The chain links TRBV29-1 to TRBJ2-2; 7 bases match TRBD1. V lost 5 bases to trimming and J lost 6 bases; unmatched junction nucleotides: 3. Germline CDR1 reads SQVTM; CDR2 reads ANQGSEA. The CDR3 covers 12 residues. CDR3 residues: CSVPTGAGELFF. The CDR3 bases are TGCAGCGTTCCAACAGGGGCCGGGGAGCTGTTTTTT.

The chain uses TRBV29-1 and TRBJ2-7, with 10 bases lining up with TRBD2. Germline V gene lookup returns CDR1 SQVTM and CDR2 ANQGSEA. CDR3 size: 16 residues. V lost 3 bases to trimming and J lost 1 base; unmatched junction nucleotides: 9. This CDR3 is CSVEVAGGPISYEQYF. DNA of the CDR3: TGCAGCGTTGAGGTAGCGGGGGGCCCTATATCCTACGAGCAGTACTTC.